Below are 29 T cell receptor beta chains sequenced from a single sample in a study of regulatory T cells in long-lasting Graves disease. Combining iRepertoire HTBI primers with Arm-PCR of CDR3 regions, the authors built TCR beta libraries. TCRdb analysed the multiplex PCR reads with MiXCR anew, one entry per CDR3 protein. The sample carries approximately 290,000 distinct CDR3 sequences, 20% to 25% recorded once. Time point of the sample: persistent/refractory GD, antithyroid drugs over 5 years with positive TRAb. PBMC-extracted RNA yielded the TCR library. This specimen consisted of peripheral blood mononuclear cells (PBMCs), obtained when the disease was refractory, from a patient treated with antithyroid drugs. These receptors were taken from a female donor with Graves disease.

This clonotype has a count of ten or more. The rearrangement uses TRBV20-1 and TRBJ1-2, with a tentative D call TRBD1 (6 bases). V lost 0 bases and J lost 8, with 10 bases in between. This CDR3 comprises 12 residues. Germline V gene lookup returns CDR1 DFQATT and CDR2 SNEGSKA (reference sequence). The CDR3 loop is CSARELGGGYTF. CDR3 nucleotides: TGCAGTGCTAGAGAACTGGGGGGCGGCTACACCTTC.

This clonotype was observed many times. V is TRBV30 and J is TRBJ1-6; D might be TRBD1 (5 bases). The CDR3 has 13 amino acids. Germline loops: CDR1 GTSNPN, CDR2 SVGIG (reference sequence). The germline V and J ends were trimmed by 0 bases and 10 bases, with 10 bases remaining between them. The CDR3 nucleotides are TGTGCCTGGAGTGTGGGCAGGGACTCACCCCTCCACTTT. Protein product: CAWSVGRDSPLHF.

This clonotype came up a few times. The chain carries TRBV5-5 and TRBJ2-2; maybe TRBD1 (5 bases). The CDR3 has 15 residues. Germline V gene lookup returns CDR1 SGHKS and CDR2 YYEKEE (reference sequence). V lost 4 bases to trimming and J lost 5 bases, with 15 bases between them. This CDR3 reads CASSGFTGLTGELFF. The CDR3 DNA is TGTGCCAGCAGCGGATTCACAGGATTGACCGGGGAGCTGTTTTTT.

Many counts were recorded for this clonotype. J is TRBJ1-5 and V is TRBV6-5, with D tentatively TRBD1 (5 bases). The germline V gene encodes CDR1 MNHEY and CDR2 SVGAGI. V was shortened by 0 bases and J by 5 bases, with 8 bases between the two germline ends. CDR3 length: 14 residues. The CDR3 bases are TGTGCCAGCAGTTACTCAGCAGGGTATCAGCCCCAGCATTTT. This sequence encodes CASSYSAGYQPQHF.

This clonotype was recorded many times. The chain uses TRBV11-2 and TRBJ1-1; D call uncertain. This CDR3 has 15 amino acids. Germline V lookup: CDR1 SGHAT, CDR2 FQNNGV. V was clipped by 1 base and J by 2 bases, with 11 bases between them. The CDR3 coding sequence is TGTGCCAGCAGCTTAGTGGGTTCGGCTAACACTGAAGCTTTCTTT. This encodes CASSLVGSANTEAFF. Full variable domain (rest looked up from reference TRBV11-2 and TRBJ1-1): EAGVAQSPRYKIIEKRQSVAFWCNPISGHATLYWYQQILGQGPKLLIQFQNNGVVDDSQLPKDRFSAERLKGVDSTLKIQPAKLEDSAVYLCASSLVGSANTEAFFGQGTRLTVV.

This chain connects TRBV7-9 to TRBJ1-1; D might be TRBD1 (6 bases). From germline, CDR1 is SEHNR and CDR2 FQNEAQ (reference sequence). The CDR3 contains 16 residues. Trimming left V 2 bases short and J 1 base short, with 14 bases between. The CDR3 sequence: CASSLISGVTNTEAFF. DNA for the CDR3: TGTGCCAGCAGCTTAATCTCAGGGGTCACGAACACTGAAGCTTTCTTT.

CDR3 protein: CASIAGGSYNEQFF. The CDR3 DNA sequence: TGTGCCAGCATTGCGGGAGGGTCCTACAATGAGCAGTTCTTC. This chain joins TRBV28 and TRBJ2-1, with 9 positions matching TRBD2. This CDR3 has 14 amino acids. After removal of 7 bases from V and 1 base from J, the junction contained 2 bases not matched to a gene. Per the germline V gene, CDR1 is MDHEN and CDR2 is SYDVKM.

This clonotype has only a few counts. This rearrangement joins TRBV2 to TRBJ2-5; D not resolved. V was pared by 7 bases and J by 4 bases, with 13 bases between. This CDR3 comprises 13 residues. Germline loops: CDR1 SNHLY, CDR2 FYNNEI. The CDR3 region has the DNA TGTGCCAGCAACAAAGACCGGAGAGAGACCCAGTACTTC. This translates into CASNKDRRETQYF.

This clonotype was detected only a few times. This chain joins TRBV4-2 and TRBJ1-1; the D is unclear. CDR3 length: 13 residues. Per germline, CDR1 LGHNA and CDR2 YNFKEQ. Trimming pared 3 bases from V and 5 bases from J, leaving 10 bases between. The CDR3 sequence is CASSQSGGTEAFF. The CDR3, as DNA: TGTGCCAGCAGCCAGTCCGGTGGGACTGAAGCTTTCTTT.

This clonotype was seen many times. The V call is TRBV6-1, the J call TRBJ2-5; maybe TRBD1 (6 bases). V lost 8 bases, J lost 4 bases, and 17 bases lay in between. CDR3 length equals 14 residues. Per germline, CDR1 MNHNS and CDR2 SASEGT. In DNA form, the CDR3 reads TGTGCCAGCCTAATGGCAGGGGTGAGAGAGACCCAGTACTTC. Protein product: CASLMAGVRETQYF.

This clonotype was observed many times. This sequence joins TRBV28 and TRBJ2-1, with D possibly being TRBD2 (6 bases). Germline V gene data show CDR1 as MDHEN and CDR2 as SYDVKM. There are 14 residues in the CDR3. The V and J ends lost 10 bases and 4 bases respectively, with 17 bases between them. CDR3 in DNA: TGTGCCACCTGGGGTTCGGGACTTTACAATGAGCAGTTCTTC. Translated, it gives CATWGSGLYNEQFF.

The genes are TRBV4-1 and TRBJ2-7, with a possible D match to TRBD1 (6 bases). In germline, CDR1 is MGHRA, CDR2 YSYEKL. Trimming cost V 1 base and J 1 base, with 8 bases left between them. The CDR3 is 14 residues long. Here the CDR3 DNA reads TGCGCCAGCAGCCAAGGGGACACTTCCTACGAGCAGTACTTC. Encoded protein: CASSQGDTSYEQYF.

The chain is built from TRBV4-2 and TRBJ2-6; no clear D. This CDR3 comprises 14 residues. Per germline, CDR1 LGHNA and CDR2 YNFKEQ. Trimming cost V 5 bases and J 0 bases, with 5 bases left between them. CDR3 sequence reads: CASSNLSGANVLTF. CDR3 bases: TGTGCCAGCAGCAACCTCTCTGGGGCCAACGTCCTGACTTTC.

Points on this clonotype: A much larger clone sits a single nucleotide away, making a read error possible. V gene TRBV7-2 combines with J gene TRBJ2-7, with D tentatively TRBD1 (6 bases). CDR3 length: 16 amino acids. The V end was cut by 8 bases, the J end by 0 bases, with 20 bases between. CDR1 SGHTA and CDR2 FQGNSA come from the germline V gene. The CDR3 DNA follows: TGTGCCAGCGGCCCGACAGGAGCTTGGGACTCCTACGAGCAGTACTTC. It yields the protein CASGPTGAWDSYEQYF.

The CDR3 DNA is TGTGCCAGTAGTATAACAGGGGGCGTAGACACTGAAGCTTTCTTT. Its protein is CASSITGGVDTEAFF. This chain connects TRBV19 to TRBJ1-1, with 9 bases lining up with TRBD1. CDR1 LNHDA and CDR2 SQIVND come from the germline V gene (reference sequence). CDR3 length equals 15 residues. V was clipped by 2 bases and J by 3 bases; unmatched bases: 4.

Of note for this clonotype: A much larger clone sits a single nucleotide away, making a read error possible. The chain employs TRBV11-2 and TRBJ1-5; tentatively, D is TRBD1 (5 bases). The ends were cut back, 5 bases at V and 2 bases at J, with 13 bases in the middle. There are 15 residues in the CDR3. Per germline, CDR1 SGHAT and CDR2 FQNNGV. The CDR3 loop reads CASSLSTDGNQPQHF. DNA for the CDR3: TGTGCCAGCAGCCTATCGACAGACGGCAATCAGCCCCAGCATTTT.

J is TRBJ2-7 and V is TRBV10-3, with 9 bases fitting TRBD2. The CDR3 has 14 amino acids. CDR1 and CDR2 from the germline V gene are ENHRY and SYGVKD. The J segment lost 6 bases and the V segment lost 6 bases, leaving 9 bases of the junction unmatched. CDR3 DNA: TGTGCCATCAGGACCGGGACTAGCTTTCGCGAGCAGTACTTC. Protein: CAIRTGTSFREQYF.

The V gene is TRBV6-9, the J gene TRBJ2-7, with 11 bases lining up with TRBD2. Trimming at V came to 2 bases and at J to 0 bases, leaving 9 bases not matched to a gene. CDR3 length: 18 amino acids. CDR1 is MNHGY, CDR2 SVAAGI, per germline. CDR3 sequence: CASSYKFPGTSGSYEQYF. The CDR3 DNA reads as TGTGCCAGCAGTTATAAATTCCCCGGGACTAGCGGCTCCTACGAGCAGTACTTC.

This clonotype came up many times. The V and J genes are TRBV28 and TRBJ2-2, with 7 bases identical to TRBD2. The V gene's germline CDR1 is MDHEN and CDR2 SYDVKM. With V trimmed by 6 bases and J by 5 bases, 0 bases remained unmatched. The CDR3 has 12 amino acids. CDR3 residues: CASSGGTGELFF. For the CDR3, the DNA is TGTGCCAGCAGCGGGGGGACCGGGGAGCTGTTTTTT.

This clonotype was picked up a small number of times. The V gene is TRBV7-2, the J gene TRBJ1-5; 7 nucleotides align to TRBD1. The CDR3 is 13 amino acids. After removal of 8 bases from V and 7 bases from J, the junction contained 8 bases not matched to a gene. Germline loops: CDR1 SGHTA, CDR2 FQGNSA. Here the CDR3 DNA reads TGTGCCAGCGGCGGGACAGAGGGCCAGCCCCAGCATTTT. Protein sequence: CASGGTEGQPQHF.

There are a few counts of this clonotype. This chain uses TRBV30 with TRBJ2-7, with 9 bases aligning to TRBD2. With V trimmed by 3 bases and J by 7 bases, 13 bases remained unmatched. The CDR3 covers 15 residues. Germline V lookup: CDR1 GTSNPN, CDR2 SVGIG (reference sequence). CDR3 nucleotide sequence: TGTGCCTGGAGGAGTGCTAGCGGGATATCGAGGGAGCAGTACTTC. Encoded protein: CAWRSASGISREQYF.

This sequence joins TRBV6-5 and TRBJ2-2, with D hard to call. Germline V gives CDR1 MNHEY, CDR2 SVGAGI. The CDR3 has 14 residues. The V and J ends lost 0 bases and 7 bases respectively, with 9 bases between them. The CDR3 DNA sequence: TGTGCCAGCAGTTACTCGGCGAGGATCGGGGAGCTGTTTTTT. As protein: CASSYSARIGELFF.

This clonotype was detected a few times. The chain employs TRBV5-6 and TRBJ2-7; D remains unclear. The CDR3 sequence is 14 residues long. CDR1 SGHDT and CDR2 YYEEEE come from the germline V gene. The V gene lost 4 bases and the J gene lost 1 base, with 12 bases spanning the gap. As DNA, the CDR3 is TGTGCCAGCAGCGACGTAGGTGAGTCCTACGAGCAGTACTTC. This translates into CASSDVGESYEQYF.

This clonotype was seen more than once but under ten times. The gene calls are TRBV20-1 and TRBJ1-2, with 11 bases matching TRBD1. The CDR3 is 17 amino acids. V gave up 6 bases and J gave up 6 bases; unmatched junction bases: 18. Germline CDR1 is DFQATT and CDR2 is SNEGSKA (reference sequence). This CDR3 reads CSALVPGQGVGGHGYTF. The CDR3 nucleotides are TGCAGTGCACTAGTTCCGGGACAGGGGGTAGGAGGCCATGGCTACACCTTC.

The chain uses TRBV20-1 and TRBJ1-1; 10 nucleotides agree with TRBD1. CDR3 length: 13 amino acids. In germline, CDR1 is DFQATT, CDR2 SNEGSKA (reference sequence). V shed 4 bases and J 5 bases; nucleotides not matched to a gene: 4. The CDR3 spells CSATDRGLTEAFF. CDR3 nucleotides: TGCAGTGCTACCGACAGGGGGCTAACTGAAGCTTTCTTT.

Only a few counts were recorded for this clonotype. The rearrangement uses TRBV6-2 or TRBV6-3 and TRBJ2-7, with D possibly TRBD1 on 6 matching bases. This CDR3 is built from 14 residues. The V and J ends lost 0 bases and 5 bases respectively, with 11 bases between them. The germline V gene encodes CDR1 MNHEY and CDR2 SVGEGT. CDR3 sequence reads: CASSYSQGRNEQYF. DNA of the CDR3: TGTGCCAGCAGTTACTCGCAGGGGCGGAACGAGCAGTACTTC.

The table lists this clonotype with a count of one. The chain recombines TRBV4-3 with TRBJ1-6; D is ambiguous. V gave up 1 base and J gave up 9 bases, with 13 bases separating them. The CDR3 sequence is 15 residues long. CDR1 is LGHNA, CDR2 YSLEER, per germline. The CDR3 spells CASSQVRSSSSPLHF. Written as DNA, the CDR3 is TGCGCCAGCAGCCAAGTTAGGTCCAGCAGTTCACCCCTCCACTTT.

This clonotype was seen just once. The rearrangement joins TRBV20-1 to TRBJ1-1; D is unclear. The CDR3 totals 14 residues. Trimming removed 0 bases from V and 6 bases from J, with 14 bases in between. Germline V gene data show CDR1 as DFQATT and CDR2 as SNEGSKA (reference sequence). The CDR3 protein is CSARDVRVNAEAFF. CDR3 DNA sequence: TGCAGTGCTAGAGATGTCCGGGTTAACGCTGAAGCTTTCTTT.

The CDR3 loop is CASSPGRTVNEKLFF. In DNA, the CDR3 is TGCGCCAGCAGCCCTGGACGGACAGTTAATGAAAAACTGTTTTTT. The chain has TRBV4-1 and TRBJ1-4; D perhaps matches TRBD1 (6 bases). CDR1 is MGHRA and CDR2 is YSYEKL in the germline V gene. The CDR3 spans 15 residues. V lost 4 bases and J 4 bases, leaving 13 bases between the germline ends.